Below, 14 T cell receptor beta chains from the same sample are listed, as sequenced in a study of T-cell reconstitution after alpha-beta-depleted transplantation in children. The TCRbeta library incorporated unique molecular identifiers. TCRdb re-analysed the PCR reads in MiXCR, keeping a single row per CDR3 protein. The sample holds roughly 490,000 distinct CDR3 sequences, around 10% seen once. The source material was PBMCs, mostly from graft donor cells, sampled 180 days after TCRalphabeta/CD19-depleted stem cell transplant. The source is a female patient aged 2-9 years who had a stem cell transplant for aplastic anemia, so the T cells may come from the graft donor.

J is TRBJ2-1 and V is TRBV7-2, with D possibly matching TRBD2 (6 bases). CDR1 is SGHTA, CDR2 FQGNSA, per germline. The CDR3 sequence is 14 residues long. V was trimmed by 7 bases and J by 9 bases, leaving 19 bases between them. The CDR3 protein is CASTERYWRGEQFF. In DNA, the CDR3 is TGTGCCAGCACCGAGAGGTATTGGAGGGGTGAGCAGTTCTTC.

The chain combines TRBV6-5 with TRBJ2-5, with D perhaps TRBD2 (6 bases). The CDR3 is 14 amino acids. Trimming pared 0 bases from V and 3 bases from J, leaving 8 bases between. Germline V CDR1 and CDR2: MNHEY, SVGAGI. CDR3: CASSYSKREETQYF. CDR3 bases: TGTGCCAGCAGTTACTCGAAGCGGGAAGAGACCCAGTACTTC.

This clonotype was detected many times. This rearrangement joins TRBV28 to TRBJ2-7; D is unclear. CDR3 size: 15 residues. The ends were cut back, 5 bases at V and 2 bases at J, with 16 bases in the middle. Germline CDR1 and CDR2: MDHEN and SYDVKM. The CDR3 nucleotides read TGTGCCAGCAGTCCCCTTCGAGGAGATCCCTACGAGCAGTACGTC. Residues: CASSPLRGDPYEQYV.

The V call is TRBV29-1, the J call TRBJ2-7, with TRBD2 matching 7 bases. From germline, CDR1 is SQVTM and CDR2 ANQGSEA. The ends lost 1 base at V and 2 bases at J; junction bases unmatched: 11. CDR3 size: 16 residues. The CDR3 coding sequence is TGCAGCGTTGAAGGCGAAGCGGGACTATTTCCCTACGAGCAGTACTTC. Amino acid sequence: CSVEGEAGLFPYEQYF.

This chain connects TRBV28 to TRBJ2-4, with TRBD2 as a possible D gene (5 bases). The CDR3 loop spans 13 amino acids. Trimming took 1 base from V and 9 from J, leaving 10 bases between them. Germline assignment: CDR1 MDHEN and CDR2 SYDVKM. The CDR3 sequence is CASSLSSHGIQYF. Written as DNA, the CDR3 is TGTGCCAGCAGTTTATCTAGCCACGGCATTCAGTACTTC.

V gene TRBV11-3 combines with J gene TRBJ2-7; D uncertain. This CDR3 has 13 amino acids. Germline V gene sequence: CDR1 SGHNT, CDR2 YENEEA. Trimming cost V 5 bases and J 4 bases, with 12 bases left between them. In DNA form, the CDR3 reads TGTGCCAGCAGCCTGATGGGGTCTTACGAGCAGTACGTC. Its protein product is CASSLMGSYEQYV.

The chain is built from TRBV12-5 and TRBJ1-5, with D possibly being TRBD1 (5 bases). This CDR3 region has 16 residues. The germline gives CDR1 LGHNT, CDR2 FRNRAP. The germline V and J ends were trimmed by 1 base and 3 bases, with 13 bases remaining between them. The CDR3 DNA follows: TGTGCTAGTGGTTTGGCGCCAGGGCATGCCAATCAGCCCCAGCATTTT. Translating gives CASGLAPGHANQPQHF.

This clonotype has ten or more counts. The chain uses TRBV4-2 and TRBJ2-2; 13 bases agree with TRBD2. The germline V gene encodes CDR1 LGHNA and CDR2 YNFKEQ. The CDR3 contains 22 residues. V trimming: 0 bases; J trimming: 3 bases; junction bases outside the gene matches: 16. CDR3: CASSQDFWARGLAGRDTGELFF. CDR3 coding DNA: TGTGCCAGCAGCCAAGATTTCTGGGCAAGGGGACTAGCGGGAAGAGACACCGGGGAGCTGTTTTTT.

The chain combines TRBV5-5 with TRBJ1-1; the D is unclear. Germline V gives CDR1 SGHKS, CDR2 YYEKEE (reference sequence). V dropped 2 bases and J dropped 0 bases, with 8 bases sitting between them. CDR3 length equals 14 residues. Written as DNA, the CDR3 is TGTGCCAGCAGCTTACTAAGGATGAACACTGAAGCTTTCTTT. Its protein product is CASSLLRMNTEAFF. The full variable domain, in which reference TRBV5-5 and TRBJ1-1 provide the parts outside the CDR3, is DAGVTQSPTHLIKTRGQQVTLRCSPISGHKSVSWYQQVLGQGPQFIFQYYEKEERGRGNFPDRFSARQFPNYSSELNVNALLLGDSALYLCASSLLRMNTEAFFGQGTRLTVV.

The table lists this clonotype with many counts. The genes are TRBV7-9 and TRBJ2-6, with D tentatively TRBD1 (6 bases). Germline V gene lookup returns CDR1 SEHNR and CDR2 FQNEAQ (reference sequence). The CDR3 is made up of 16 amino acids. Trimming cost V 1 base and J 0 bases, with 7 bases left between them. The CDR3 sequence: CASSLGGGSGANVLTF. The CDR3 DNA sequence: TGTGCCAGCAGCTTAGGAGGGGGCTCTGGGGCCAACGTCCTGACTTTC.

The table lists this clonotype with many counts. The germline gene is not matched at one end of the junction; a read error may be the cause. This chain uses TRBV4-3 with TRBJ1-4; possible D gene TRBD1, 5 bases. The length of the CDR3 is 15 residues. Germline CDR1 is LGHNA and CDR2 is YSLEER. The CDR3 region has the DNA TGCGCCAGCACCCAAACCGGAGGGGTTAATGAAAAACTGTTTTTT. Protein: CASTQTGGVNEKLFF.

This chain links TRBV6-2 or TRBV6-3 with TRBJ2-7; D possibly corresponds to TRBD1 (6 bases). Per germline, CDR1 MNHEY and CDR2 SVGEGT. The V end lost 7 bases, the J end lost 2 bases, and 18 bases lay between the germline ends. This CDR3 has 15 residues. The CDR3 nucleotides are TGTGCCAGCACTCCAATGTGGCCAGGGGCCTACGAGCAGTACTTC. Translating it yields CASTPMWPGAYEQYF.

V and J are TRBV28 and TRBJ2-7, with no clear D. This CDR3 spans 12 amino acids. The V gene's germline CDR1 is MDHEN and CDR2 SYDVKM. The V gene lost 8 bases and the J gene lost 3 bases, with 11 bases spanning the gap. The CDR3 region has the DNA TGTGCCAGCTTCAAGGTCCTCTACGAGCAGTACTTC. Amino acid sequence: CASFKVLYEQYF.

J is TRBJ2-2 and V is TRBV14; 8 bases agree with TRBD2. The trim removed 0 bases at V and 2 bases at J, leaving 8 bases unmatched. Germline V lookup: CDR1 SGHDN, CDR2 FVKESK. This CDR3 comprises 18 residues. CDR3 in DNA: TGTGCCAGCAGCCAAGATAGGCTAGCGGGCCTTAACACCGGGGAGCTGTTTTTT. Residues: CASSQDRLAGLNTGELFF.